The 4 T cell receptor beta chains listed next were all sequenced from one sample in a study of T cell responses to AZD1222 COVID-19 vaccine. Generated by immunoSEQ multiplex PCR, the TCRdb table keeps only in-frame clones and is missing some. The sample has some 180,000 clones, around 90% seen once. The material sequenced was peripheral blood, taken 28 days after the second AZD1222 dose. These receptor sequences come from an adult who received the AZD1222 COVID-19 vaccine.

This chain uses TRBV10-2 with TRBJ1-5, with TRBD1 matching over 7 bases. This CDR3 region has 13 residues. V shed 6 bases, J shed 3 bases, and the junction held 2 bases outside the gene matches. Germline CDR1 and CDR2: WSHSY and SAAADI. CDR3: CASRTGNNQPQHF. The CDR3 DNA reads TGCGCCAGCAGGACAGGGAACAATCAGCCCCAGCATTTT.

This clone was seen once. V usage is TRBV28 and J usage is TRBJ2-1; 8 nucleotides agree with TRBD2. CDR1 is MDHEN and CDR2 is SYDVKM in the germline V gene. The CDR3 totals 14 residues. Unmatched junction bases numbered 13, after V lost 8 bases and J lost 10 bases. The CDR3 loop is CASGYGAGGFEQFF. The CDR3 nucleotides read TGTGCCAGCGGATATGGGGCGGGAGGATTCGAGCAGTTCTTC. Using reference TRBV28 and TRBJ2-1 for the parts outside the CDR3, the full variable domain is DVKVTQSSRYLVKRTGEKVFLECVQDMDHENMFWYRQDPGLGLRLIYFSYDVKMKEKGDIPEGYSVSREKKERFSLILESASTNQTSMYLCASGYGAGGFEQFFGPGTRLTVL.

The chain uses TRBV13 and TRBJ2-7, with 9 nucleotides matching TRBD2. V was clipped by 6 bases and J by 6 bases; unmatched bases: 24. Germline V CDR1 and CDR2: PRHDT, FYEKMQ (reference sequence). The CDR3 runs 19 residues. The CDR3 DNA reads TGTGCCAGCAGTGGGGGCTCGGAACTAGCGGGCCCAAGAGGGCGCGAGCAGTACTTC. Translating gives CASSGGSELAGPRGREQYF.

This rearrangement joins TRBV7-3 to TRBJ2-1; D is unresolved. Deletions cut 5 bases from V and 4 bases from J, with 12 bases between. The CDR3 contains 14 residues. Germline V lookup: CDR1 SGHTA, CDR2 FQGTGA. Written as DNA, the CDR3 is TGTGCCAGCAGCCCCTTCGGAGCTTACAATGAGCAGTTCTTC. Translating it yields CASSPFGAYNEQFF.